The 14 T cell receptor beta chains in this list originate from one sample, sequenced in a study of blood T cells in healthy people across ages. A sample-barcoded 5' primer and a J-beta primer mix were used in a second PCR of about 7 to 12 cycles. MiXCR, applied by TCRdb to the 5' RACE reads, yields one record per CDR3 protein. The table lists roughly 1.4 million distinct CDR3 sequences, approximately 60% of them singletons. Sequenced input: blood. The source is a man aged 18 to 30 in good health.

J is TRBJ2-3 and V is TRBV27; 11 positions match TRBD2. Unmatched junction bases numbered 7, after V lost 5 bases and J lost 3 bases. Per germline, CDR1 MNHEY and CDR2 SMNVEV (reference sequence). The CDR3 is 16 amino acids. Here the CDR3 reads CASSPGTSGTTDTQYF. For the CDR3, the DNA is TGTGCCAGCAGTCCTGGGACTAGCGGAACTACAGATACGCAGTATTTT.

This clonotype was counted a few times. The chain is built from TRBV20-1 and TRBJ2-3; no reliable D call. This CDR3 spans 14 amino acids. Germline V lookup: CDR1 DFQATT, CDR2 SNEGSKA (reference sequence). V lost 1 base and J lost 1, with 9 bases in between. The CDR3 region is CSARGPRGTDTQYF. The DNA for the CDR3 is TGCAGTGCTAGAGGACCCCGAGGCACAGATACGCAGTATTTT.

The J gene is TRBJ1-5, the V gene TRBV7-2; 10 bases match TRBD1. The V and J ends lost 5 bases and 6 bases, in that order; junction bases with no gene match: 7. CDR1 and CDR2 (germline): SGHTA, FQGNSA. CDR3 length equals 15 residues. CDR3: CASSRDRGEGQPQHF. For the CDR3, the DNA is TGTGCCAGCAGCCGGGACAGGGGAGAAGGTCAGCCCCAGCATTTT.

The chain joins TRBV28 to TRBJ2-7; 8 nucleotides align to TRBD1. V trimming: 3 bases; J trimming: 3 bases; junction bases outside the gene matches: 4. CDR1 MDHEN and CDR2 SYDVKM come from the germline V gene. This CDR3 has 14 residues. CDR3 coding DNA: TGTGCCAGCAGTTTCGACGGACAGGGCTACGAGCAGTACTTC. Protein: CASSFDGQGYEQYF. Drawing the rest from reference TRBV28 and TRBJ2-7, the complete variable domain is DVKVTQSSRYLVKRTGEKVFLECVQDMDHENMFWYRQDPGLGLRLIYFSYDVKMKEKGDIPEGYSVSREKKERFSLILESASTNQTSMYLCASSFDGQGYEQYFGPGTRLTVT.

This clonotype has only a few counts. The CDR3 spells CASSLPPLTKVVPSGANVLTF. The CDR3 coding sequence is TGTGCCAGCAGCTTACCCCCACTAACCAAGGTAGTCCCCTCTGGGGCCAACGTCCTGACTTTC. The chain carries TRBV11-2 and TRBJ2-6; D remains ambiguous. This CDR3 has 21 residues. From germline, CDR1 is SGHAT and CDR2 FQNNGV. V was pared by 2 bases and J by 0 bases, with 23 bases between.

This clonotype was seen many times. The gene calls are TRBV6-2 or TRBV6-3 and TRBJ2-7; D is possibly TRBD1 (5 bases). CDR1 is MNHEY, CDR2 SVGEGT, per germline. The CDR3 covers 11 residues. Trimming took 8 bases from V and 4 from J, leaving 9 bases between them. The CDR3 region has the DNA TGTGCCAGCGGGCAGGGTTACGAGCAGTACTTC. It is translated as CASGQGYEQYF.

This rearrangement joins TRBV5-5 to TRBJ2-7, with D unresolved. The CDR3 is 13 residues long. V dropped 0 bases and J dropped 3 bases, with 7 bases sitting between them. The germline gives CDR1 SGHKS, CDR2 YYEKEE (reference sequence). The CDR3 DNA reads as TGTGCCAGCAGCTTGGATGGGTTCTACGAGCAGTACTTC. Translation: CASSLDGFYEQYF. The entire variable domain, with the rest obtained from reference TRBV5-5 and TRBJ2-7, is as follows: DAGVTQSPTHLIKTRGQQVTLRCSPISGHKSVSWYQQVLGQGPQFIFQYYEKEERGRGNFPDRFSARQFPNYSSELNVNALLLGDSALYLCASSLDGFYEQYFGPGTRLTVT.

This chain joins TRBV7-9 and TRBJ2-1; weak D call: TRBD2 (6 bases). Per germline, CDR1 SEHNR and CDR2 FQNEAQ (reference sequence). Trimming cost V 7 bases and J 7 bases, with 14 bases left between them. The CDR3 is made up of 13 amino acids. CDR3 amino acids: CASNSVRENEQFF. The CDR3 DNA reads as TGTGCCAGCAATTCCGTGCGGGAAAATGAGCAGTTCTTC.

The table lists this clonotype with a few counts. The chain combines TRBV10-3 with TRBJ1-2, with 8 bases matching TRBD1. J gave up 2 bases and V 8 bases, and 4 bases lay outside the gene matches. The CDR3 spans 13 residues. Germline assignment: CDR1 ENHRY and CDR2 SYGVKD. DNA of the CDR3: TGTGCCATCGGGCAGGGGGCAAACTATGGCTACACCTTC. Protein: CAIGQGANYGYTF.

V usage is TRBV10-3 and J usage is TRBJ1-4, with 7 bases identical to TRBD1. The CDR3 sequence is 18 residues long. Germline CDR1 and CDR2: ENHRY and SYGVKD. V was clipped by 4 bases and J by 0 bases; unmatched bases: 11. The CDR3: CAISGGTASSATNEKLFF. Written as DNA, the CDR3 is TGTGCCATCAGTGGTGGGACAGCAAGTTCTGCAACTAATGAAAAACTGTTTTTT.

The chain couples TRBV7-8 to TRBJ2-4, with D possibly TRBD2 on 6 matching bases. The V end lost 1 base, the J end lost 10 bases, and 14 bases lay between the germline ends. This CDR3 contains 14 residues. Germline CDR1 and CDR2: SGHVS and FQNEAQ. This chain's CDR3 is CASSLEGLSGIQYF. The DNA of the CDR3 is TGTGCCAGCAGCTTAGAGGGACTCTCAGGGATTCAGTACTTC.

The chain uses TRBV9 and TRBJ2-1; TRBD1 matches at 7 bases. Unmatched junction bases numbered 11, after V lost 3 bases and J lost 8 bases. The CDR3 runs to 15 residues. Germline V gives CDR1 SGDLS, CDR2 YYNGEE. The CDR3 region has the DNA TGTGCCAGCAGCGCACAGGGGACAACGACCGATGAGCAGTTCTTC. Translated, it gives CASSAQGTTTDEQFF.

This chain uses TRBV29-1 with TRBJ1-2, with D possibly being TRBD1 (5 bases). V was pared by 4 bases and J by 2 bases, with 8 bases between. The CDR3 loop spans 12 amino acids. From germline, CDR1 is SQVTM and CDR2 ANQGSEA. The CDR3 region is CSVVRQNYGYTF. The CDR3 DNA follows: TGCAGCGTTGTGAGACAGAACTATGGCTACACCTTC.

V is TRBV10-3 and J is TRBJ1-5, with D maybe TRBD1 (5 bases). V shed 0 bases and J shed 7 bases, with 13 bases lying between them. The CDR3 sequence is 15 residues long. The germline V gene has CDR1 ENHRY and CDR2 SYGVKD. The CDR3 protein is CAISESGEGRQPQHF. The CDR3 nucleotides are TGTGCCATCAGTGAGTCAGGGGAGGGTCGGCAGCCCCAGCATTTT.